These 32 T cell receptor beta chains came from one sample sequenced in a study of shared clonotypes between healthy human individuals. Sequencing used immunoSEQ multiplex PCR; TCRdb keeps in-frame clones, though not all of them. Of some 2,500,000 clones in the sample, 85% to 95% were seen once. Sequenced material: naive CD4+ T cells from PBMCs. As for subset: CD45RA+ positively selected. The receptors were sampled from a man in his late teens or twenties in good health. Some clones in this sample may be carry-over from other donors' samples.

For the CDR3, the DNA is TGTGCCAGCAGTTTCACGAAGTATAATGAGCAGTTCTTC. Amino acid sequence: CASSFTKYNEQFF. The chain is built from TRBV6-6 and TRBJ2-1; D is undetermined. The germline V gene encodes CDR1 MNHNY and CDR2 SVGAGI (reference sequence). V shed 4 bases and J shed 7 bases, with 11 bases lying between them. CDR3 length: 13 residues.

The chain recombines TRBV30 with TRBJ1-2, with TRBD1 as a possible D gene (6 bases). V lost 0 bases and J 8 bases, leaving 13 bases between the germline ends. The CDR3 runs to 13 residues. From germline, CDR1 is GTSNPN and CDR2 SVGIG (reference sequence). The CDR3 is CAWSVQTGGGYTF. In DNA, the CDR3 is TGTGCCTGGAGTGTACAGACAGGCGGCGGCTACACCTTC. The full variable domain, with the rest looked up from reference TRBV30 and TRBJ1-2, is SQTIHQWPATLVQPVGSPLSLECTVEGTSNPNLYWYRQAAGRGLQLLFYSVGIGQISSEVPQNLSASRPQDRQFILSSKKLLLSDSGFYLCAWSVQTGGGYTFGSGTRLTVV.

The chain carries TRBV5-1 and TRBJ2-5; 12 bases align to TRBD2. J gave up 5 bases and V 4 bases, and 9 bases lay outside the gene matches. Germline loops: CDR1 SGHRS, CDR2 YFSETQ. The CDR3 has 16 amino acids. The CDR3 sequence: CASSGSTSGRSETQYF. CDR3 DNA sequence: TGCGCCAGCAGCGGCAGCACTAGCGGGAGGTCTGAGACCCAGTACTTC.

The chain's CDR3 is CASSPLLVSADTEAFF. The CDR3 DNA reads as TGTGCCAGCAGCCCCCTATTAGTGTCGGCAGACACTGAAGCTTTCTTT. The gene calls are TRBV7-9 and TRBJ1-1; D is undetermined. This CDR3 contains 16 residues. Between the trimmed V and J ends, which lost 5 bases and 3 bases, there was a span of 19 bases. Germline V gives CDR1 SEHNR, CDR2 FQNEAQ (reference sequence).

The chain carries TRBV7-2 and TRBJ2-5; 8 bases are shared with TRBD1. CDR1 and CDR2 from the germline V gene are SGHTA and FQGNSA. There are 15 residues in the CDR3. V trimming: 2 bases; J trimming: 5 bases; junction bases outside the gene matches: 7. The CDR3, as DNA: TGTGCCAGCAGCTTACAGGGGGCCTATATGGAGACCCAGTACTTC. It codes for CASSLQGAYMETQYF.

The rearrangement links TRBV4-1 to TRBJ2-5; perhaps TRBD2 as D (5 bases). Germline V lookup: CDR1 MGHRA, CDR2 YSYEKL. CDR3 length: 15 residues. V was trimmed by 1 base and J by 4 bases, leaving 13 bases between them. This CDR3 is CASSQGYRGAETQYF. CDR3 DNA sequence: TGCGCCAGCAGCCAAGGGTATCGGGGAGCAGAGACCCAGTACTTC.

This chain uses TRBV15 with TRBJ2-5, with D perhaps TRBD2 (6 bases). Germline V lookup: CDR1 LNHNV, CDR2 YYDKDF (reference sequence). V was shortened by 3 bases and J by 2 bases, with 7 bases between the two germline ends. This CDR3 has 13 residues. The CDR3 bases are TGTGCCACCAGCAGGACTAGACAAGAGACCCAGTACTTC. Its protein product is CATSRTRQETQYF. The variable domain in full, completed from reference TRBV15 and TRBJ2-5, reads DAMVIQNPRYQVTQFGKPVTLSCSQTLNHNVMYWYQQKSSQAPKLLFHYYDKDFNNEADTPDNFQSRRPNTSFCFLDIRSPGLGDTAMYLCATSRTRQETQYFGPGTRLLVL.

The chain combines TRBV5-1 with TRBJ1-4; D perhaps matches TRBD1 (6 bases). This CDR3 is built from 16 residues. Per germline, CDR1 SGHRS and CDR2 YFSETQ. V shed 4 bases and J shed 0 bases, with 13 bases lying between them. The CDR3 bases are TGCGCCAGCAGCGGGAGGACAGCTTCAACTAATGAAAAACTGTTTTTT. This encodes CASSGRTASTNEKLFF.

This rearrangement joins TRBV30 to TRBJ2-7; 8 bases agree with TRBD1. Germline V CDR1 and CDR2: GTSNPN, SVGIG (reference sequence). The CDR3 loop spans 12 amino acids. The V gene end was trimmed by 8 bases and the J gene end by 5 bases; junction bases not matched to a gene: 8. CDR3 sequence: CAGGQGFHEQYF. In DNA form, the CDR3 reads TGTGCCGGCGGACAGGGTTTCCACGAGCAGTACTTC.

As to this clone: Different DNA sequences within this sample yield the same CDR3. V usage is TRBV9 and J usage is TRBJ2-5; D ambiguous. Trimming pared 0 bases from V and 2 bases from J, leaving 5 bases between. Germline assignment: CDR1 SGDLS and CDR2 YYNGEE. This CDR3 comprises 13 residues. CDR3 sequence: CASSVGIQETQYF. The CDR3 DNA reads as TGTGCCAGCAGCGTAGGGATACAAGAGACCCAGTACTTC.

This clone appeared once. The chain carries TRBV6-6 and TRBJ1-1, with 7 nucleotides matching TRBD1. V was clipped by 4 bases and J by 1 base; unmatched bases: 3. The CDR3 sequence is 14 residues long. CDR1 MNHNY and CDR2 SVGAGI come from the germline V gene (reference sequence). The CDR3 nucleotides are TGTGCCAGCAGTTCTCAGGGGGGGAACACTGAAGCTTTCTTT. Amino acids: CASSSQGGNTEAFF.

The chain uses TRBV5-4 and TRBJ2-7, with 7 bases aligning to TRBD1. Germline trimming cut 4 bases from V and 3 bases from J; bases unmatched to any gene: 13. The CDR3 contains 16 residues. Germline CDR1 reads SGHNT; CDR2 reads YYREEE (reference sequence). The CDR3 here is CASSRYMTGTSYEQYF. The CDR3 DNA sequence: TGTGCCAGCAGCCGGTACATGACAGGGACAAGCTACGAGCAGTACTTC.

The chain couples TRBV9 to TRBJ2-5, with 13 bases fitting TRBD2. The CDR3 is 18 amino acids. Germline loops: CDR1 SGDLS, CDR2 YYNGEE. After removal of 4 bases from V and 1 base from J, the junction contained 10 bases not matched to a gene. DNA for the CDR3: TGTGCCAGCAGCTCTACGACCGGGACTAGCGGGATCCAAGAGACCCAGTACTTC. Encoded protein: CASSSTTGTSGIQETQYF.

As to this clone: In the same sample, other DNA sequences code for this CDR3. The chain recombines TRBV5-1 with TRBJ2-7; TRBD1 agrees at 9 bases. The CDR3 consists of 15 residues. V dropped 4 bases and J dropped 3; count of bases not matched to a gene: 8. Germline V lookup: CDR1 SGHRS, CDR2 YFSETQ. The CDR3 sequence: CASSPGQGRVYEQYF. The CDR3 DNA is TGCGCCAGCAGCCCCGGACAGGGGAGGGTCTACGAGCAGTACTTC.

This chain links TRBV5-1 with TRBJ2-3; possible D gene TRBD1, 6 bases. This CDR3 spans 15 amino acids. The V and J ends lost 0 bases and 3 bases respectively, with 11 bases between them. Germline V gene sequence: CDR1 SGHRS, CDR2 YFSETQ. CDR3 sequence (DNA): TGCGCCAGCAGCTTGGACAGGGTAGGGACAGATACGCAGTATTTT. Its protein product is CASSLDRVGTDTQYF.

Points on this clone: Other DNA sequences in the same sample also yield this CDR3. The V call is TRBV18, the J call TRBJ2-7; 9 bases line up with TRBD2. The germline V gene has CDR1 KGHSH and CDR2 LQKENI. The junction had 5 bases not matched to a gene; V was cut back by 1 base and J by 4 bases. The CDR3 contains 15 residues. The CDR3 DNA follows: TGTGCCAGCTCACCACAGGCGGGAGGGCGGTACGAGCAGTACTTC. Its protein is CASSPQAGGRYEQYF.

Details on this clone: The sample has other DNA sequences that encode this CDR3 too. The chain has TRBV5-1 and TRBJ2-2, with D possibly being TRBD2 (5 bases). Germline V gene data show CDR1 as SGHRS and CDR2 as YFSETQ. The CDR3 extends over 14 amino acids. Trimming removed 2 bases from V and 2 bases from J, with 7 bases in between. The CDR3 here is CASSLRENTGELFF. CDR3 coding DNA: TGCGCCAGCAGCTTACGGGAAAACACCGGGGAGCTGTTTTTT.

The chain has TRBV7-6 and TRBJ2-5; no clear D. The CDR3 totals 13 residues. Germline V gives CDR1 SGHVS, CDR2 FNYEAQ. Trimming removed 1 base from V and 4 bases from J, with 7 bases in between. The CDR3 is CASSLGIGETQYF. CDR3 DNA: TGTGCCAGCAGCTTAGGGATTGGAGAGACCCAGTACTTC.

V usage is TRBV29-1 and J usage is TRBJ2-3; D is uncertain. This CDR3 comprises 14 residues. V was clipped by 2 bases and J by 11 bases, with 20 bases between them. The germline CDR1 and CDR2 sequences are SQVTM and ANQGSEA. DNA for the CDR3: TGCAGCGTTGAACTAGGGCCAGGCCGGCGTTGGCAGTATTTT. As protein: CSVELGPGRRWQYF.

V is TRBV7-3 and J is TRBJ2-6; D remains unclear. Trimming took 5 bases from V and 2 from J, leaving 13 bases between them. The CDR3 has 16 amino acids. Germline values: CDR1 SGHTA, CDR2 FQGTGA. The CDR3, as DNA: TGTGCCAGCAGCACCCCTGGAAGGGCTGGGGCCAACGTCCTGACTTTC. Its protein is CASSTPGRAGANVLTF.

The chain is built from TRBV2 and TRBJ1-2; D is possibly TRBD1 (6 bases). Deletions cut 4 bases from V and 5 bases from J, with 14 bases between. CDR3 length: 14 amino acids. The V gene's germline CDR1 is SNHLY and CDR2 FYNNEI. The CDR3, as DNA: TGTGCCAGCAGTGCGGACAGCATGACATATGGCTACACCTTC. Protein: CASSADSMTYGYTF.

The rearrangement links TRBV27 to TRBJ2-7; D is undetermined. The germline V gene encodes CDR1 MNHEY and CDR2 SMNVEV (reference sequence). The CDR3 sequence is 14 residues long. The V end was cut by 0 bases, the J end by 2 bases, with 8 bases between. The CDR3, as DNA: TGTGCCAGCAGTTTATCGTTTCGTCCCTACGAGCAGTACTTC. Translating gives CASSLSFRPYEQYF.

The chain couples TRBV6-6 to TRBJ1-4, with D unclear. Germline assignment: CDR1 MNHNY and CDR2 SVGAGI (reference sequence). The CDR3 loop spans 13 amino acids. V dropped 6 bases and J dropped 1 base, with 6 bases sitting between them. The CDR3 loop is CASRLGTNEKLFF. CDR3 in DNA: TGTGCCAGCAGACTGGGAACTAATGAAAAACTGTTTTTT.

This clone was seen more than once but under ten times. This sequence joins TRBV9 and TRBJ2-1, with 8 bases fitting TRBD2. V was clipped by 1 base and J by 6 bases; unmatched bases: 6. The CDR3 is 15 amino acids. Germline lookup yields CDR1 SGDLS and CDR2 YYNGEE. Here the CDR3 DNA reads TGTGCCAGCAGCGTATGGGGGACTAGTTTCAATGAGCAGTTCTTC. It is translated as CASSVWGTSFNEQFF.

This CDR3 reads CASTAGQSNEKLFF. The CDR3 DNA is TGTGCCAGCACCGCCGGACAGTCTAATGAAAAACTGTTTTTT. The rearrangement uses TRBV6-1 and TRBJ1-4; a possible D gene is TRBD1 (6 bases). CDR3 length: 14 residues. Germline V gene lookup returns CDR1 MNHNS and CDR2 SASEGT. V was cut by 7 bases and J by 3 bases, with 12 bases left in between.

The genes are TRBV7-2 and TRBJ1-5; TRBD1 matches at 8 bases. V lost 4 bases to trimming and J lost 7 bases; unmatched junction nucleotides: 12. Germline assignment: CDR1 SGHTA and CDR2 FQGNSA. The CDR3 totals 16 residues. CDR3 amino acids: CASSSRRQGAYQPQHF. CDR3 sequence (DNA): TGTGCCAGCAGCTCTCGGCGGCAGGGGGCTTACCAGCCCCAGCATTTT. Looking up the rest from reference TRBV7-2 and TRBJ1-5 gives the full variable domain: GAGVSQSPSNKVTEKGKDVELRCDPISGHTALYWYRQSLGQGLEFLIYFQGNSAPDKSGLPSDRFSAERTGGSVSTLTIQRTQQEDSAVYLCASSSRRQGAYQPQHFGDGTRLSIL.

The rearrangement joins TRBV6-6 to TRBJ2-1; 12 bases match TRBD2. Germline values: CDR1 MNHNY, CDR2 SVGAGI (reference sequence). Unmatched junction bases numbered 11, after V lost 5 bases and J lost 9 bases. The CDR3 totals 16 residues. This chain's CDR3 is CASSPPGSTSGSEQFF. The CDR3 DNA reads TGTGCCAGCAGTCCCCCCGGGTCGACTAGCGGGAGTGAGCAGTTCTTC.

This clone came up a few times. This chain connects TRBV19 to TRBJ1-5; D is ambiguous. Germline CDR1 reads LNHDA; CDR2 reads SQIVND (reference sequence). The V end lost 6 bases, the J end lost 5 bases, and 11 bases lay between the germline ends. The CDR3 runs 13 residues. The CDR3: CASSGGRDQPQHF. As DNA, the CDR3 is TGTGCCAGTAGCGGAGGCCGGGATCAGCCCCAGCATTTT.

CDR3 DNA sequence: TGTGCCAGCAGCTTACTGGGACAGGGTCCGGGGGAGCTGTTTTTT. It is translated as CASSLLGQGPGELFF. The chain recombines TRBV7-2 with TRBJ2-2; 9 nucleotides line up with TRBD1. V lost 2 bases and J lost 8; bases outside the gene matches: 6. Germline lookup yields CDR1 SGHTA and CDR2 FQGNSA. This CDR3 contains 15 residues.

This chain connects TRBV30 to TRBJ1-5, with 8 bases fitting TRBD1. Germline V gene data show CDR1 as GTSNPN and CDR2 as SVGIG (reference sequence). This CDR3 comprises 14 residues. Trimming cost V 3 bases and J 7 bases; bases outside gene matches: 8. The chain's CDR3 is CAWSATGGGQPQHF. The CDR3 DNA reads as TGTGCCTGGAGCGCCACAGGGGGTGGACAGCCCCAGCATTTT.

This chain's CDR3 is CASTTTSGYSNEQFF. The CDR3 coding sequence is TGTGCCAGCACCACGACTAGCGGGTACAGCAATGAGCAGTTCTTC. The chain uses TRBV6-1 and TRBJ2-1; 10 positions agree with TRBD2. Germline V lookup: CDR1 MNHNS, CDR2 SASEGT. V shed 7 bases and J 6 bases; nucleotides not matched to a gene: 9. This CDR3 is built from 15 residues.

The V call is TRBV7-3, the J call TRBJ2-1; D gene unclear. Germline CDR1 is SGHTA and CDR2 is FQGTGA. The length of the CDR3 is 13 residues. V lost 4 bases, J lost 10 bases, and 14 bases lay in between. This CDR3 is CASSYSPEEEQFF. DNA of the CDR3: TGTGCCAGCAGCTATAGCCCCGAGGAAGAGCAGTTCTTC.